This T cell receptor (beta chain) appears in the sequencing data of a study of spatial heterogeneity in lung cancer (dated by TCRdb to between 2017 and 2020). About the study as a whole: Beta-chain transcripts were consistently detected in greater numbers than alpha-chain transcripts, which likely reflected higher beta-chain transcript abundance. The study linked features of the TCR repertoire to counts of nonsynonymous mutations, which were determined by whole-exome sequencing of tumor tissue. At surgery, both alpha and beta chains were TCR-sequenced in fewer than 250 tumor regions, approximately 64 matched nontumor lung samples and over 50 PBMC samples. The study quantitatively compared TCR alpha and beta repertoires across multiple tumor regions, matched nontumor lung and blood in non-small cell lung cancer. In the raw uncorrected reads, each unique combination of TCR and UMI appeared on average more than ten times.

The investigation overall reported the following: Additional single-cell paired TCR alpha and beta sequencing was considered necessary to confirm, at a functional level, the hypothesis that regional TCRs recognize regional mutations. Ubiquitous expanded tumor TCRs were detected in blood more often at tumor resection than at routine follow-up.

This clonotype occurred a few times. No cognate antigen has been identified for it. No quality values exist for individual bases; no much larger clone is one base distant. Library construction relied on 5' RACE. Sequencing relied on a NextSeq 500. To allow correction of PCR and sequencing errors, the TCR library protocol tagged every TCR cDNA molecule with a unique molecular identifier. The paper's processing steps were these. TCR identification, UMI-based error correction and CDR3 extraction were performed with Decombinator tools. Expanded TCRs were defined as those above a frequency of 2 per 1,000, corresponding to the top 1% of the tumor frequency distribution. Rényi diversity was computed with the R vegan package after subsampling each repertoire 100 times to 5,000 TCRs. CDR3 similarity networks were built from amino acid triplet string-kernel similarity, with CDR3s being connected when pairwise similarity was above 0.82. TCRdb passed the public sequencing reads through fastp at Q25 and MiXCR, retaining productive beta sequences. One record per CDR3 amino acid sequence lists the most common genes and DNA. TCRdb, not the authors, supplied the V and J calls. Within this sample are approximately 44,000 distinct CDR3 sequences, with roughly 13% of them counted one time only. In total, the top ten clones hold 56% of the sample.

Explained via the paper, the time point label denotes: sample taken at primary tumor resection. Donors were around 71 patients with early-stage, untreated non-small cell lung cancer from the lung TRACERx cohort. Whole RNA extracted from tumor and nontumor lung tissue, or from cryopreserved PBMC samples, was used for TCR sequencing without cell sorting. Patients were selected for TCR sequencing only if sufficient RNA was available from at least two tumor regions. The clonotype comes from a male donor with early-stage non-small cell lung cancer. The sample here was PBMCs, taken at surgery.

The DNA sequence is given as TGTGCCAGCAGCACCAGACTAGCTCTGAACACAGATACGCAGTATTTT. Its translation reads: CASSTRLALNTDTQYF. The chain joins TRBV9 to TRBJ2-3, and 7 junctional nucleotides match TRBD2. V loses 4 bases at its end and J loses 2 bases; junction bases beyond the gene matches: 10. The CDR3 sequence holds 16 residues, the cysteine and phenylalanine included. Of all the DNA, just the CDR3 is kept, 48 bases in frame from base 1. According to the germline V gene, CDR1 reads SGDLS and CDR2 reads YYNGEE. The variable domain in full, with residues beyond the CDR3 obtained from the reference TRBV9 and TRBJ2-3 genes, is DSGVTQTPKHLITATGQRVTLRCSPRSGDLSVYWYQQSLDQGLQFLIQYYNGEERAKGNILERFSAQQFPDLHSELNLSSLELGDSALYFCASSTRLALNTDTQYFGPGTRLTVL.